This entry lists 5 T cell receptor beta chains sequenced from one sample in a study of CD8+ T cells in alopecia areata. Treatment reported: oral pan-JAK inhibitor, 5-10 mg twice daily. The authors extracted RNA and reverse transcribed it into cDNA as the sequencing template. The data were produced by immunoSEQ multiplex PCR, yet TCRdb's version contains in-frame clones alone and is incomplete. The data contain approximately 200,000 clones, 50% to 60% of them seen just once; the ten biggest clones take up 3.3%. The sample here was CD4+ T cells sorted from blood, taken at week 4, from a patient treated with tofacitinib. The receptors were sampled from a human donor with alopecia areata.

The chain joins TRBV27 to TRBJ2-2; possible D gene TRBD2, 6 bases. V dropped 6 bases and J dropped 8 bases, with 10 bases sitting between them. CDR1 and CDR2 (germline): MNHEY, SMNVEV (reference sequence). The CDR3 extends over 12 amino acids. The CDR3, as DNA: TGTGCCAGCAGCTGGGGAGGAGGGGAGCTGTTTTTT. Its protein is CASSWGGGELFF.

This clone was counted only a few times. The V and J genes are TRBV7-2 and TRBJ2-3; the match to TRBD2 covers 7 bases. Trimming cost V 3 bases and J 1 base; bases outside gene matches: 4. CDR3 length: 15 residues. CDR1 and CDR2 from the germline V gene are SGHTA and FQGNSA. The CDR3 region has the DNA TGTGCCAGCAGCTTGGATCGGGGGGGCACAGATACGCAGTATTTT. Translated, it gives CASSLDRGGTDTQYF.

This chain links TRBV7-8 with TRBJ2-1, with unresolved D. The germline gives CDR1 SGHVS, CDR2 FQNEAQ. The CDR3 length is 11 residues. V lost 6 bases and J lost 4, with 4 bases in between. The DNA for the CDR3 is TGTGCCAGCAGGAATTACAATGAGCAGTTCTTC. This encodes CASRNYNEQFF.

V gene TRBV5-6 combines with J gene TRBJ1-6; 8 nucleotides agree with TRBD1. Trimming removed 4 bases from V and 10 bases from J; junction bases left unmatched: 10. Germline CDR1 is SGHDT and CDR2 is YYEEEE. The CDR3 covers 15 residues. CDR3 in DNA: TGTGCCAGCAGCCTACTGGACAGGGTAGACTCACCCCTCCACTTT. This encodes CASSLLDRVDSPLHF. Drawing the rest from reference TRBV5-6 and TRBJ1-6, the complete variable domain is DAGVTQSPTHLIKTRGQQVTLRCSPKSGHDTVSWYQQALGQGPQFIFQYYEEEERQRGNFPDRFSGHQFPNYSSELNVNALLLGDSALYLCASSLLDRVDSPLHFGNGTRLTVT.

There are a few counts of this clone. The J gene is TRBJ1-5, the V gene TRBV28; no definite D call. The germline V gene has CDR1 MDHEN and CDR2 SYDVKM. Trimming shortened V by 2 bases and J by 2 bases, and 10 bases separated the two germline ends. The CDR3 is 15 residues long. CDR3: CASSLPLSGNQPQHF. The CDR3 bases are TGTGCCAGCAGTTTACCATTAAGTGGCAATCAGCCCCAGCATTTT.